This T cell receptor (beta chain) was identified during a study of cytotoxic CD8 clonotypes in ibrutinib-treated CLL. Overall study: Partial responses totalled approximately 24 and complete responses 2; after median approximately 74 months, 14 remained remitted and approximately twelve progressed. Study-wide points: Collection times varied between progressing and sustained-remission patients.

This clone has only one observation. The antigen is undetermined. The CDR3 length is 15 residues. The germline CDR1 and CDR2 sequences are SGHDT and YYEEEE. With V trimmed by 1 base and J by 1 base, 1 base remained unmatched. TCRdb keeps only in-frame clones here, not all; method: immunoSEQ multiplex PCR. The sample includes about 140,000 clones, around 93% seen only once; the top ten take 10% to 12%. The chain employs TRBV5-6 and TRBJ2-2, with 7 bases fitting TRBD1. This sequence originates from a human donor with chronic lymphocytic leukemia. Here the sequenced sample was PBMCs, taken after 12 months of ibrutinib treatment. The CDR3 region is CASSLTGVNTGELFF. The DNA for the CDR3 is TGTGCCAGCAGCTTGACAGGGGTGAACACCGGGGAGCTGTTTTTT.